These 19 T cell receptor beta chains originate from one sample sequenced in a study of control samples from healthy donors and cancer patients. Measured with immunoSEQ multiplex PCR; TCRdb has only the in-frame clones, and not every one. Of about 120,000 clones in the sample, around 89% were seen once. Sequencing was performed on PBMCs. These receptors were taken from an older woman with lung cancer.

This clone has only one observation. The rearrangement uses TRBV7-2 and TRBJ2-3, with TRBD2 identical over 10 bases. Germline trimming cut 2 bases from V and 1 base from J; bases unmatched to any gene: 6. There are 17 residues in the CDR3. Germline V lookup: CDR1 SGHTA, CDR2 FQGNSA. CDR3 bases: TGTGCCAGCAGCTTATCCCTCCTAGCGGGGGGCACAGATACGCAGTATTTT. It codes for CASSLSLLAGGTDTQYF.

The rearrangement joins TRBV14 to TRBJ2-2; a possible D gene is TRBD2 (5 bases). This CDR3 has 15 amino acids. V was trimmed by 1 base and J by 7 bases, leaving 13 bases between them. Germline CDR1 and CDR2: SGHDN and FVKESK. The CDR3 spells CASSQGRRWGGELFF. DNA of the CDR3: TGTGCCAGCAGCCAAGGACGGAGGTGGGGCGGGGAGCTGTTTTTT.

The chain recombines TRBV24-1 with TRBJ1-1, with unresolved D. V was shortened by 3 bases and J by 9 bases, with 7 bases between the two germline ends. Per germline, CDR1 KGHDR and CDR2 SFDVKD. This CDR3 has 11 residues. The CDR3 is CATSDMHKAFF. The CDR3 DNA is TGTGCCACCAGTGATATGCATAAAGCTTTCTTT.

This chain joins TRBV3-1 (or the pseudogene TRBV3-2) and TRBJ2-1, with 7 bases matching TRBD2. CDR1 and CDR2 from the germline V gene are LGHDT and YNNKEL (reference sequence). Trimming at V came to 2 bases and at J to 5 bases, leaving 0 bases not matched to a gene. CDR3 size: 13 residues. The CDR3 reads CASSQTSDNEQFF. CDR3 DNA: TGTGCCAGCAGCCAAACTAGCGACAATGAGCAGTTCTTC.

Worth noting for this clone: Additional DNA sequences in this sample encode the identical CDR3. The chain is built from TRBV3-1 (or the pseudogene TRBV3-2) and TRBJ1-1; D is possibly TRBD1 (6 bases). V shed 4 bases and J shed 2 bases, with 11 bases lying between them. The germline gives CDR1 LGHDT, CDR2 YNNKEL (reference sequence). CDR3 length: 14 residues. The CDR3 DNA sequence: TGTGCCAGCAGCCCTCTGGACAGAAACACTGAAGCTTTCTTT. Translating gives CASSPLDRNTEAFF.

The chain uses TRBV25-1 and TRBJ1-2; 9 bases align to TRBD1. J was trimmed by 1 base and V by 3 bases; bases with no gene match: 3. CDR3 length: 15 residues. Germline V lookup: CDR1 MGHDK, CDR2 SYGVNS. CDR3 in amino acids: CASSEWTGVNYGYTF. CDR3 nucleotide sequence: TGTGCCAGCAGTGAGTGGACAGGGGTTAACTATGGCTACACCTTC.

The chain is built from TRBV7-2 and TRBJ2-1; 7 bases are shared with TRBD1. Germline assignment: CDR1 SGHTA and CDR2 FQGNSA. Losses at the gene ends were 5 bases for V and 3 bases for J; bases not matched to a gene: 7. The CDR3 extends over 15 amino acids. The CDR3 here is CASSITGDYYNEQFF. As DNA, the CDR3 is TGTGCCAGCAGCATTACAGGGGATTACTACAATGAGCAGTTCTTC.

This clone has a handful of counts. The gene calls are TRBV10-3 and TRBJ1-1; TRBD1 matches at 10 bases. Germline lookup yields CDR1 ENHRY and CDR2 SYGVKD. The CDR3 runs 15 residues. After removal of 6 bases from V and 1 base from J, the junction contained 5 bases not matched to a gene. The chain's CDR3 is CAIRGQGLGNTEAFF. The CDR3 DNA is TGTGCCATCAGGGGACAGGGGTTGGGGAACACTGAAGCTTTCTTT.

The chain combines TRBV11-2 with TRBJ1-4; possibly TRBD1 for D (5 bases). Germline assignment: CDR1 SGHAT and CDR2 FQNNGV. This CDR3 comprises 13 residues. The V end lost 2 bases, the J end lost 7 bases, and 8 bases lay between the germline ends. CDR3 loop: CASSLQGSEKLFF. Here the CDR3 DNA reads TGTGCCAGCAGCTTACAGGGCTCTGAAAAACTGTTTTTT.

On this clone itself: An end of the junction differs from the germline gene, which may be a read error. The CDR3 DNA is TGTGCCAGTTCACAAGATCAGGGAGGGAACACTGAAGCTTTCTTT. Its protein product is CASSQDQGGNTEAFF. V and J are TRBV18 and TRBJ1-1; tentatively, D is TRBD1 (5 bases). CDR1 is KGHSH and CDR2 is LQKENI in the germline V gene. The CDR3 has 15 amino acids.

This chain links TRBV19 with TRBJ2-6, with unresolved D. Germline V gene data show CDR1 as LNHDA and CDR2 as SQIVND (reference sequence). This CDR3 contains 16 residues. V was trimmed by 1 base and J by 0 bases, leaving 7 bases between them. This CDR3 is CASSIVLGSGANVLTF. The CDR3 DNA follows: TGTGCCAGTAGTATAGTTTTGGGCTCTGGGGCCAACGTCCTGACTTTC.

This rearrangement joins TRBV18 to TRBJ2-7; TRBD2 matches at 13 bases. Per the germline V gene, CDR1 is KGHSH and CDR2 is LQKENI. The CDR3 extends over 18 amino acids. V lost 5 bases to trimming and J lost 2 bases; unmatched junction nucleotides: 12. CDR3 in amino acids: CASSSPQGTSGNTYEQYF. Written as DNA, the CDR3 is TGTGCCAGCTCATCCCCCCAGGGGACTAGCGGGAACACCTACGAGCAGTACTTC.

This clone was found once. The chain employs TRBV6-1 and TRBJ1-1; possibly TRBD1 for D (6 bases). V was shortened by 2 bases and J by 4 bases, with 11 bases between the two germline ends. Looked up from germline, CDR1 is MNHNS and CDR2 is SASEGT. The CDR3 runs 14 residues. CDR3 sequence reads: CASSELIGGTEAFF. CDR3 nucleotide sequence: TGTGCCAGCAGTGAATTAATAGGGGGCACTGAAGCTTTCTTT.

The J gene is TRBJ2-7, the V gene TRBV11-2; D is unclear. The germline V gene encodes CDR1 SGHAT and CDR2 FQNNGV. Trimming left V 4 bases short and J 7 bases short, with 8 bases between. CDR3 length: 11 amino acids. Here the CDR3 reads CASSSVREQYF. DNA of the CDR3: TGTGCCAGCAGCTCAGTGCGGGAGCAGTACTTC.

The chain uses TRBV4-3 and TRBJ2-5, with 8 bases matching TRBD2. V shed 0 bases and J 4 bases; nucleotides not matched to a gene: 4. The CDR3 loop spans 15 amino acids. In germline, CDR1 is LGHNA, CDR2 YSLEER. CDR3 nucleotides: TGCGCCAGCAGCCAAGATCATAGCGGGGCAGAGACCCAGTACTTC. The encoded protein is CASSQDHSGAETQYF.

The gene calls are TRBV12-5 and TRBJ1-1, with D hard to call. Germline CDR1 and CDR2: LGHNT and FRNRAP. The CDR3 is made up of 13 amino acids. Trimming pared 6 bases from V and 5 bases from J, leaving 13 bases between. The CDR3 bases are TGTGCTAGTGGACTCGAGGAAGTAACTGAAGCTTTCTTT. Residues: CASGLEEVTEAFF.

The J gene is TRBJ2-7, the V gene TRBV14; D remains ambiguous. The CDR3 is 12 amino acids. V gave up 6 bases and J gave up 7 bases, with 13 bases separating them. Germline CDR1 is SGHDN and CDR2 is FVKESK. CDR3 region: CASRGIEFEQYF. Written as DNA, the CDR3 is TGTGCCAGCAGGGGAATAGAGTTTGAGCAGTACTTC.

The chain uses TRBV10-3 and TRBJ1-5; TRBD1 matches at 7 bases. Per the germline V gene, CDR1 is ENHRY and CDR2 is SYGVKD. The CDR3 is 13 amino acids. V lost 4 bases to trimming and J lost 10 bases; unmatched junction nucleotides: 7. CDR3 residues: CAISGTGNGPQHF. CDR3 coding DNA: TGTGCCATCAGTGGGACAGGCAACGGCCCCCAGCATTTT.

The rearrangement joins TRBV5-6 to TRBJ1-1; possibly TRBD1 for D (5 bases). Trimming shortened V by 5 bases and J by 0 bases, and 14 bases separated the two germline ends. The CDR3 has 15 amino acids. The germline gives CDR1 SGHDT, CDR2 YYEEEE. CDR3 sequence reads: CASRNGRQLNTEAFF. The CDR3 region has the DNA TGTGCCAGCAGAAATGGGAGACAGCTGAACACTGAAGCTTTCTTT.